Detailed here is one T cell receptor (beta chain). Clones were sequenced by immunoSEQ multiplex PCR, and TCRdb holds only the in-frame ones, with some missing. The table shows roughly 73,000 clones, with 85% to 95% occurring only once. This entry is derived from a study of control samples from healthy donors and cancer patients. The source is a woman aged 60-75 years in good health. The sequencing sample was made of blood.

CDR3 in amino acids: CASSHLTSEYEQYF. The CDR3 nucleotides read TGTGCCAGCAGCCACCTGACTAGCGAGTACGAGCAGTACTTC. V gene TRBV7-8 combines with J gene TRBJ2-7; TRBD2 matches at 8 bases. The CDR3 spans 14 residues. The V gene's germline CDR1 is SGHVS and CDR2 FQNEAQ. V lost 5 bases and J lost 4; bases outside the gene matches: 7.